These T cell receptor beta chains were read from a single sample in a study of T cell responses to AZD1222 COVID-19 vaccine. Generated by immunoSEQ multiplex PCR, the TCRdb table keeps only in-frame clones and is missing some. Of some 160,000 clones listed, over 85% are singletons. The sample here was peripheral blood, taken on day 0 of AZD1222 vaccination. These receptors were collected from an adult in good health. Both conserved end residues are part of each CDR3. A D gene is named only where the DNA matches it firmly. The size field is filled for only some rows; it gives once, few, many or a size class.

D gene	J gene	clone size	V gene	CDR3 protein	CDR3 DNA
-	TRBJ1-6	-	TRBV30	CAWSVQGVGNSPLHF	TGTGCCTGGAGTGTACAAGGGGTCGGTAATTCACCCCTCCACTTT
TRBD2	TRBJ2-1	-	TRBV7-6	CASSLAGLAGEQFF	TGTGCCAGCAGCTTAGCGGGACTAGCGGGAGAGCAGTTCTTC
-	TRBJ2-7	-	TRBV5-8	CASSLLYGSYEQYF	TGTGCCAGCAGCTTGCTTTACGGCTCCTACGAGCAGTACTTC
-	TRBJ2-7	-	TRBV21-1	CASTRTGGRLEESYEQYF	TGTGCCAGCACCCGGACAGGGGGCAGGCTAGAGGAGTCCTACGAGCAGTACTTC
TRBD2	TRBJ2-2	few	TRBV5-6	CASSFQSWSSGGTGELFF	TGTGCCAGCAGCTTCCAATCGTGGTCTAGCGGAGGCACCGGGGAGCTGTTTTTT
TRBD1	TRBJ1-1	-	TRBV6-2/TRBV6-3	CASSYWGQGEAFF	TGTGCCAGCAGTTACTGGGGACAGGGAGAAGCTTTCTTT
TRBD2	TRBJ2-7	once	TRBV11-2	CASSSSGRAYEQYF	TGTGCCAGCAGCTCTAGCGGGAGGGCCTACGAGCAGTACTTC
TRBD1	TRBJ1-2	once	TRBV29-1	CSVGGQGYYGYTF	TGCAGCGTGGGAGGACAGGGTTACTATGGCTACACCTTC
-	TRBJ2-1	-	TRBV6-1	CASSEGAGLTGNVEQFF	TGTGCCAGCAGTGAAGGGGCTGGGTTAACAGGTAATGTTGAGCAGTTCTTC
-	TRBJ1-1	once	TRBV7-8	CASSPSGAGRRNTEAFF	TGTGCCAGCAGCCCAAGCGGGGCAGGGAGGCGGAACACTGAAGCTTTCTTT
-	TRBJ1-5	once	TRBV19	CASSIRPPQPQHF	TGTGCCAGTAGTATAAGGCCCCCTCAGCCCCAGCATTTT
-	TRBJ1-5	once	TRBV5-8	CASSLEFQPQHF	TGTGCCAGCAGCTTGGAGTTTCAGCCCCAGCATTTT
-	TRBJ2-3	-	TRBV7-6	CASSLVGRGQGSDTQYF	TGTGCCAGCAGCTTAGTAGGTCGAGGCCAGGGTAGCGATACGCAGTATTTT
-	TRBJ1-4	-	TRBV18	CASSPGGPGANEKLFF	TGTGCCAGCTCACCAGGAGGGCCTGGGGCTAATGAAAAACTGTTTTTT
-	TRBJ2-7	-	TRBV29-1	CSGEDTYEQYF	TGCAGCGGGGAGGATACCTACGAGCAGTACTTC
-	TRBJ1-1	-	TRBV3-1/TRBV3-2	CASSRSQLTRNTEAFF	TGTGCCAGCAGCCGTAGCCAATTAACGAGGAACACTGAAGCTTTCTTT
-	TRBJ1-6	few	TRBV2	CAGTGGLLGSSPLHF	TGTGCCGGCACCGGGGGCCTGTTAGGAAGTTCACCCCTCCACTTT
-	TRBJ1-1	-	TRBV19	CASSNTGRTEAFF	TGTGCCAGTAGTAACACAGGGAGGACTGAAGCTTTCTTT
TRBD2	TRBJ2-7	-	TRBV5-8	CASPTLTSGLYEQYF	TGTGCCAGTCCTACCTTAACTAGCGGGCTGTACGAGCAGTACTTC